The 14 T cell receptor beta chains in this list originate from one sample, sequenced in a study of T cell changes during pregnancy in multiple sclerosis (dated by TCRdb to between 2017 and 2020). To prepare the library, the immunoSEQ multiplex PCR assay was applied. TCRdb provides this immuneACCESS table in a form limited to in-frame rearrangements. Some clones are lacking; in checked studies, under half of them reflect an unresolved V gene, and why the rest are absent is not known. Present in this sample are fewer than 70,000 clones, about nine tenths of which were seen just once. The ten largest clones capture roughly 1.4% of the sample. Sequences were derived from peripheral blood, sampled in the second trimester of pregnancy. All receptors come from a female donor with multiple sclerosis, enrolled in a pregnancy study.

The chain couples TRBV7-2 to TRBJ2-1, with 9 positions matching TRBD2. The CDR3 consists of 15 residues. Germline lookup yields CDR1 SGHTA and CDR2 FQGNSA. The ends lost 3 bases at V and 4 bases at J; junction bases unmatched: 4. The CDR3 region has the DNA TGTGCCAGCAGCTTTAGCGGGAGCCTGTACAATGAGCAGTTCTTC. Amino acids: CASSFSGSLYNEQFF.

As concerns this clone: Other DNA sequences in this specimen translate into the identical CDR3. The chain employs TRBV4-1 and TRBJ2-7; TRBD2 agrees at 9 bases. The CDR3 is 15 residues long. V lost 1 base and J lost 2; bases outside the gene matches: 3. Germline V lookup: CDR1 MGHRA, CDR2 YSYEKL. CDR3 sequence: CASSQGRGGTYEQYF. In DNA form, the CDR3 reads TGCGCCAGCAGCCAAGGGCGGGGGGGAACCTACGAGCAGTACTTC.

Written as DNA, the CDR3 is TGCAGCGGCGGGACAGGGGGCCCCTTGACTGAAGCTTTCTTT. This sequence encodes CSGGTGGPLTEAFF. V and J are TRBV29-1 and TRBJ1-1; 12 bases are a match to TRBD1. The V and J ends lost 7 bases and 5 bases, in that order; junction bases with no gene match: 8. The CDR3 length is 14 residues. The germline CDR1 and CDR2 sequences are SQVTM and ANQGSEA.

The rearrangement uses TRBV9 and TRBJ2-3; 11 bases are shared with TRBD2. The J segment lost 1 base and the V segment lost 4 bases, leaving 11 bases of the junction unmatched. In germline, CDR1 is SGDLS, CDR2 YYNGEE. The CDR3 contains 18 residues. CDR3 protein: CASSRTSGQTWGTDTQYF. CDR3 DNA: TGTGCCAGCAGCAGGACTAGCGGGCAAACCTGGGGCACAGATACGCAGTATTTT.

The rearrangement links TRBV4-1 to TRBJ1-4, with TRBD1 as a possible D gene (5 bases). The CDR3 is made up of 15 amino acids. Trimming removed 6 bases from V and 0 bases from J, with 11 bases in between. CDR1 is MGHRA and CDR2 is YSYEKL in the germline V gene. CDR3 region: CASRPRGTTNEKLFF. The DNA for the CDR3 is TGCGCCAGCAGACCAAGGGGTACAACTAATGAAAAACTGTTTTTT.

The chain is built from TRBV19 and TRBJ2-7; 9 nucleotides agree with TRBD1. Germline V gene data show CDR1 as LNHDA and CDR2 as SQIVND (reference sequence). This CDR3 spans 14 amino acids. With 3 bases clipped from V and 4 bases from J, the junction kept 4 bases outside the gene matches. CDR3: CASSIGTGTYEQYF. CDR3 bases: TGTGCCAGTAGTATCGGGACAGGGACATACGAGCAGTACTTC.

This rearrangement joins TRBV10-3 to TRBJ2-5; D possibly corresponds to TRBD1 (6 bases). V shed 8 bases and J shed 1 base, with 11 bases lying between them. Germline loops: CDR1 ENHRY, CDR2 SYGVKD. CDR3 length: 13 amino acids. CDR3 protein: CAIGGDTQETQYF. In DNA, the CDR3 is TGTGCCATCGGTGGGGACACCCAAGAGACCCAGTACTTC.

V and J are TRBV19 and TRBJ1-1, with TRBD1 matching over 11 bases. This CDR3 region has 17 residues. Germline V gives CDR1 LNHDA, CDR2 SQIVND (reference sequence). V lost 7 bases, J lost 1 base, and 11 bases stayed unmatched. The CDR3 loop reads CASTYRDRGYSNTEAFF. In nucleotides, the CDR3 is TGTGCCAGTACATACCGGGACAGGGGGTATTCGAACACTGAAGCTTTCTTT.

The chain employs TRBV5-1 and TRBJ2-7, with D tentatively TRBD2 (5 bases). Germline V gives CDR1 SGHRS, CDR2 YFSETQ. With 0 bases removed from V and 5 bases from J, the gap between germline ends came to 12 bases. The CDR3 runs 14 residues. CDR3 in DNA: TGCGCCAGCAGCTTGGGTGGGAGTAGCCACGAGCAGTACTTC. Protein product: CASSLGGSSHEQYF. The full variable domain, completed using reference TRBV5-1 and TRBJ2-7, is KAGVTQTPRYLIKTRGQQVTLSCSPISGHRSVSWYQQTPGQGLQFLFEYFSETQRNKGNFPGRFSGRQFSNSRSEMNVSTLELGDSALYLCASSLGGSSHEQYFGPGTRLTVT.

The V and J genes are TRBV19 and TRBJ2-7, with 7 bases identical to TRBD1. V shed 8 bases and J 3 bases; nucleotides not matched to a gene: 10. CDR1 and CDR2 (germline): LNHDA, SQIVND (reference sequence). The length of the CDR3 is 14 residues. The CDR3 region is CASGPRDRRYEQYF. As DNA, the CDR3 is TGTGCCAGTGGACCCCGGGACAGACGCTACGAGCAGTACTTC.

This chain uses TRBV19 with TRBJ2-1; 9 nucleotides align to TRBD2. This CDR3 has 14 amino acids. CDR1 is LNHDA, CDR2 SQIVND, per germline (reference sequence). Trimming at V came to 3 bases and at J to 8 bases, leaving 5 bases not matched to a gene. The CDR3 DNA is TGTGCCAGTAGTATGGTGCGGGAGGGCGATGAGCAGTTCTTC. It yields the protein CASSMVREGDEQFF.

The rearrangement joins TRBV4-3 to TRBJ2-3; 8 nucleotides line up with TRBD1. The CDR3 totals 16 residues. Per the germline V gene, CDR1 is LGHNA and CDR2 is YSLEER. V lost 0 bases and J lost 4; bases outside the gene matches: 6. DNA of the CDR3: TGCGCCAGCAGCCAAGACCAGGGGGCGCCCCCAGATACGCAGTATTTT. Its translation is CASSQDQGAPPDTQYF.

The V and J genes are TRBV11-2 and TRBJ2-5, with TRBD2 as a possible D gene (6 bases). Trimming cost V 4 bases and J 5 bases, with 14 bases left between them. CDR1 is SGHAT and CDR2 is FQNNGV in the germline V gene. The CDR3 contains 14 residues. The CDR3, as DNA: TGTGCCAGCAGCTCCAGCAGCGGGCCCGAGACCCAGTACTTC. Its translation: CASSSSSGPETQYF. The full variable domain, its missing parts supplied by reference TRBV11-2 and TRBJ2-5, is EAGVAQSPRYKIIEKRQSVAFWCNPISGHATLYWYQQILGQGPKLLIQFQNNGVVDDSQLPKDRFSAERLKGVDSTLKIQPAKLEDSAVYLCASSSSSGPETQYFGPGTRLLVL.

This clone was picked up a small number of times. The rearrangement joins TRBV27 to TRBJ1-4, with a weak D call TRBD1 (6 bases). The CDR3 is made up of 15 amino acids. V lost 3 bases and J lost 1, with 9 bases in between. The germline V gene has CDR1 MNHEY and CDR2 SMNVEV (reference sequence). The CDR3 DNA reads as TGTGCCAGCAGTTTCCAACAGGGAACTAATGAAAAACTGTTTTTT. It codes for CASSFQQGTNEKLFF.